The rows below give T cell receptor beta chains drawn from one sample of a study of Ad26.COV2.S vaccination and SARS-CoV-2 variants. Generated by immunoSEQ multiplex PCR, the TCRdb table keeps only in-frame clones and is missing some. The profile shows 350,000 to 500,000 clones, 90% of them singletons. The sample in question was peripheral blood, obtained in a trial of Ad26.COV2.S vaccine versus placebo. These receptors were taken from a person between 18 and 59 years old who received the Ad26.COV2.S COVID-19 vaccine or a placebo. Each CDR3 is given with its conserved first and last residue. A D gene is named only where the DNA matches it firmly. Only some rows state a clone size, as once, few, many or a class for expanded clones.

abundance: NA
d_gene: TRBD2
j_gene: TRBJ2-1
len: 15
v_gene: TRBV24-1
CDR3nt: TGTGCCACCAGTGATTGGGGGACTAGCCGAAATGAGCAGTTCTTC
CDR3aa: CATSDWGTSRNEQFF

abundance: NA
d_gene: TRBD1
j_gene: TRBJ1-4
len: 14
v_gene: TRBV10-3
CDR3nt: TGTGCCATCAGGCAGGGGGGAAATAATGAAAAACTGTTTTTT
CDR3aa: CAIRQGGNNEKLFF

abundance: NA
d_gene: NA
j_gene: TRBJ1-4
len: 14
v_gene: TRBV11-2
CDR3nt: TGTGCCAGCAGCTTACAGGGGTTTTCTGAAAAACTGTTTTTT
CDR3aa: CASSLQGFSEKLFF

abundance: NA
d_gene: NA
j_gene: TRBJ2-1
len: 14
v_gene: TRBV4-3
CDR3nt: TGCACCAGCAGTTCCAACCGACTAGATGGTGAGCAGTTCTTC
CDR3aa: CTSSSNRLDGEQFF

abundance: NA
d_gene: TRBD1
j_gene: TRBJ2-2
len: 18
v_gene: TRBV6-4
CDR3nt: TGTGCCAGCAGTGACTCTATGGGACAGGGTGTGCCACCCGGGGAGCTGTTTTTT
CDR3aa: CASSDSMGQGVPPGELFF

abundance: NA
d_gene: NA
j_gene: TRBJ2-1
len: 14
v_gene: TRBV9
CDR3nt: TGTGCCAGCAGCGTAACGAGCGGGTACAGGGAGCAGTTCTTC
CDR3aa: CASSVTSGYREQFF

abundance: NA
d_gene: NA
j_gene: TRBJ2-3
len: 14
v_gene: TRBV19
CDR3nt: TGTGCCAGTAGTATAGGCCAACGCACAGATACGCAGTATTTT
CDR3aa: CASSIGQRTDTQYF

abundance: NA
d_gene: TRBD2
j_gene: TRBJ2-5
len: 15
v_gene: TRBV28
CDR3nt: TGTGCCAGCAGTTCACCCGTGAGCGGGAGAGAGACCCAGTACTTC
CDR3aa: CASSSPVSGRETQYF

abundance: NA
d_gene: TRBD2
j_gene: TRBJ2-2
len: 18
v_gene: TRBV9
CDR3nt: TGTGCCAGCAGCGTAAGTAGCGGGAGGCCCGAAAGCACCGGGGAGCTGTTTTTT
CDR3aa: CASSVSSGRPESTGELFF

abundance: once
d_gene: TRBD2
j_gene: TRBJ2-5
len: 15
v_gene: TRBV7-8
CDR3nt: TGTGCCAGCACCTTTAGGGGAGGGGTACAAGAGACCCAGTACTTC
CDR3aa: CASTFRGGVQETQYF

abundance: NA
d_gene: TRBD2
j_gene: TRBJ2-1
len: 13
v_gene: TRBV12-5
CDR3nt: TGTGCTAGTGGTCGGGGGGTCTACAATGAGCAGTTCTTC
CDR3aa: CASGRGVYNEQFF

abundance: NA
d_gene: TRBD1
j_gene: TRBJ2-7
len: 15
v_gene: TRBV7-2
CDR3nt: TGTGCCAGCAGCACCGGACAGGGGGGTCCCTACGAGCAGTACTTC
CDR3aa: CASSTGQGGPYEQYF

abundance: NA
d_gene: NA
j_gene: TRBJ2-3
len: 15
v_gene: TRBV27
CDR3nt: TGTGCCAGCAGCCTCCTTAGCGGTAGCACAGATACGCAGTATTTT
CDR3aa: CASSLLSGSTDTQYF

abundance: NA
d_gene: NA
j_gene: TRBJ2-7
len: 15
v_gene: TRBV9
CDR3nt: TGTGCCAGCAGCGTAGCGCCAGGGGATCCCTACGAGCAGTACTTC
CDR3aa: CASSVAPGDPYEQYF

abundance: NA
d_gene: NA
j_gene: TRBJ2-5
len: 14
v_gene: TRBV5-1
CDR3nt: TGCGCCAGCAACAACGTGCCCCACCAAGAGACCCAGTACTTC
CDR3aa: CASNNVPHQETQYF

abundance: few
d_gene: TRBD1
j_gene: TRBJ1-5
len: 14
v_gene: TRBV7-6
CDR3nt: TGTGCCAGCAGCCCGGGGACAGGGGATCAGCCCCAGCATTTT
CDR3aa: CASSPGTGDQPQHF

abundance: NA
d_gene: NA
j_gene: TRBJ2-3
len: 12
v_gene: TRBV28
CDR3nt: TGTGCCAGCAGTTCCCGGTCAGATACGCAGTATTTT
CDR3aa: CASSSRSDTQYF

abundance: NA
d_gene: NA
j_gene: TRBJ1-1
len: 16
v_gene: TRBV18
CDR3nt: TGTGCCAGCTCACCGATAGTCGACAGTTTGAACACTGAAGCTTTCTTT
CDR3aa: CASSPIVDSLNTEAFF

abundance: NA
d_gene: NA
j_gene: TRBJ2-7
len: 15
v_gene: TRBV7-2
CDR3nt: TGTGCCAGCAGTTTGACGTCCTGGTTGCAGCACGAGCAGTACTTC
CDR3aa: CASSLTSWLQHEQYF

abundance: NA
d_gene: TRBD1
j_gene: TRBJ2-3
len: 13
v_gene: TRBV19
CDR3nt: TGTGCCGTGAGGACAGGGGGTGAAGATACGCAGTATTTT
CDR3aa: CAVRTGGEDTQYF

abundance: NA
d_gene: NA
j_gene: TRBJ2-3
len: 14
v_gene: TRBV9
CDR3nt: TGTGCCAGCAGCCTTGGGATAACGGGAGATACGCAGTATTTT
CDR3aa: CASSLGITGDTQYF

abundance: NA
d_gene: NA
j_gene: TRBJ2-1
len: 18
v_gene: TRBV11-3
CDR3nt: TGTGCCAGCAGCCCAAATACCTCCCCGGGACATCAATACAATGAGCAGTTCTTC
CDR3aa: CASSPNTSPGHQYNEQFF

abundance: NA
d_gene: NA
j_gene: TRBJ2-6
len: 15
v_gene: TRBV7-9
CDR3nt: TGTGCCAGCAGCTTACTCAGCTCTGGGGCCAACGTCCTGACTTTC
CDR3aa: CASSLLSSGANVLTF

abundance: NA
d_gene: NA
j_gene: TRBJ1-1
len: 13
v_gene: TRBV20-1
CDR3nt: TGCAGTGCTAGTTCAGCAATGAACACTGAAGCTTTCTTT
CDR3aa: CSASSAMNTEAFF

abundance: NA
d_gene: NA
j_gene: TRBJ1-4
len: 15
v_gene: TRBV5-5
CDR3nt: TGTGCCAGCAGCTTGAGAACAGGGTGGCATGAAAAACTGTTTTTT
CDR3aa: CASSLRTGWHEKLFF

abundance: NA
d_gene: NA
j_gene: TRBJ2-5
len: 15
v_gene: TRBV7-2
CDR3nt: TGTGCCAGCAGCTTAGATGGGCAGGGTTTGAAGACCCAGTACTTC
CDR3aa: CASSLDGQGLKTQYF

abundance: NA
d_gene: NA
j_gene: TRBJ2-2
len: 15
v_gene: TRBV6-2/TRBV6-3
CDR3nt: TGTGCCAGCAGTGCCACTGTCGGGAACACCGGGGAGCTGTTTTTT
CDR3aa: CASSATVGNTGELFF

abundance: NA
d_gene: NA
j_gene: TRBJ2-1
len: 15
v_gene: TRBV24-1
CDR3nt: TGTGCCACCAGCCTACCCCCCCCAAATGGGAATGAGCAGTTCTTC
CDR3aa: CATSLPPPNGNEQFF

abundance: once
d_gene: NA
j_gene: TRBJ1-2
len: 15
v_gene: TRBV18
CDR3nt: TGTGCCAGCTCACCACGGGTTGACAACAACTATGGCTACACCTTC
CDR3aa: CASSPRVDNNYGYTF

abundance: once
d_gene: NA
j_gene: TRBJ1-1
len: 13
v_gene: TRBV9
CDR3nt: TGTGCCAGCAGCGGCCAGATGAACACTGAAGCTTTCTTT
CDR3aa: CASSGQMNTEAFF

abundance: NA
d_gene: NA
j_gene: TRBJ2-7
len: 13
v_gene: TRBV11-3
CDR3nt: TGTGCCAGCAGTTCTCAGGGATCGGGCGAGCAGTACTTC
CDR3aa: CASSSQGSGEQYF

abundance: NA
d_gene: NA
j_gene: TRBJ1-5
len: 13
v_gene: TRBV6-2/TRBV6-3
CDR3nt: TGTGCCAGCAGCCTCAGGGGTAATCAGCCCCAGCATTTT
CDR3aa: CASSLRGNQPQHF

abundance: NA
d_gene: TRBD2
j_gene: TRBJ2-3
len: 14
v_gene: TRBV10-3
CDR3nt: TGTGCCATCACCCTAGCGGGAGAAACAGATACGCAGTATTTT
CDR3aa: CAITLAGETDTQYF

abundance: once
d_gene: TRBD1
j_gene: TRBJ1-2
len: 16
v_gene: TRBV6-5
CDR3nt: TGTGCCAGCAGTTACACCATTTTCGACAGGGTGTATGGCTACACCTTC
CDR3aa: CASSYTIFDRVYGYTF

abundance: few
d_gene: TRBD2
j_gene: TRBJ2-1
len: 19
v_gene: TRBV4-3
CDR3nt: TGCGCCAGCAGCCAAGATTGGGGCGGGAGCTGGATCGGATCGGATGAGCAGTTCTTC
CDR3aa: CASSQDWGGSWIGSDEQFF

abundance: NA
d_gene: NA
j_gene: TRBJ2-2
len: 14
v_gene: TRBV7-2
CDR3nt: TGTGCCAGCAGCTCGACAGCGCTCACCGGGGAGCTGTTTTTT
CDR3aa: CASSSTALTGELFF

abundance: NA
d_gene: TRBD1
j_gene: TRBJ1-2
len: 13
v_gene: TRBV5-6
CDR3nt: TGTGCCAGCAGCTTGGGGGACAGGGAAGGCTACACCTTC
CDR3aa: CASSLGDREGYTF

abundance: NA
d_gene: NA
j_gene: TRBJ2-3
len: 14
v_gene: TRBV5-1
CDR3nt: TGCGCCAGCAGCTTGTCAGGCAGCACAGATACGCAGTATTTT
CDR3aa: CASSLSGSTDTQYF

abundance: NA
d_gene: TRBD2
j_gene: TRBJ2-3
len: 16
v_gene: TRBV5-6
CDR3nt: TGTGCCAGCAGCTCACTGCTTAGCGGGAGTCTAGATACGCAGTATTTT
CDR3aa: CASSSLLSGSLDTQYF

abundance: NA
d_gene: NA
j_gene: TRBJ1-1
len: 13
v_gene: TRBV6-2/TRBV6-3
CDR3nt: TGTGCCAGCAGTAACCGGGGAAACACTGAAGCTTTCTTT
CDR3aa: CASSNRGNTEAFF

abundance: NA
d_gene: NA
j_gene: TRBJ2-3
len: 15
v_gene: TRBV10-3
CDR3nt: TGTGCCATCAGTGAGTCTATGACGAGAGGGGATACGCAGTATTTT
CDR3aa: CAISESMTRGDTQYF

abundance: NA
d_gene: TRBD2
j_gene: TRBJ2-1
len: 15
v_gene: TRBV7-9
CDR3nt: TGTGCCAGCAGCCCCGGGACTAGCGTTTACAATGAGCAGTTCTTC
CDR3aa: CASSPGTSVYNEQFF

abundance: NA
d_gene: NA
j_gene: TRBJ1-2
len: 13
v_gene: TRBV29-1
CDR3nt: TGCAGCGTTGAAGGGACAGCCAACTATGGCTACACCTTC
CDR3aa: CSVEGTANYGYTF

abundance: NA
d_gene: NA
j_gene: TRBJ1-4
len: 14
v_gene: TRBV5-6
CDR3nt: TGTGCCAGCAGCTTTGCCGAGGCTAATGAAAAACTGTTTTTT
CDR3aa: CASSFAEANEKLFF

abundance: NA
d_gene: TRBD2
j_gene: TRBJ2-1
len: 16
v_gene: TRBV5-1
CDR3nt: TGCGCCAGCAGCTTGGGACTAGCGATGGGAGTTGGTGAGCAGTTCTTC
CDR3aa: CASSLGLAMGVGEQFF

abundance: NA
d_gene: TRBD2
j_gene: TRBJ2-1
len: 14
v_gene: TRBV6-4
CDR3nt: TGTGCCAGCAAACCCGGGCTAGCGGGAGTCTCGCAGTTCTTC
CDR3aa: CASKPGLAGVSQFF

abundance: few
d_gene: TRBD1
j_gene: TRBJ1-6
len: 13
v_gene: TRBV10-3
CDR3nt: TGTGCCATGGGACAGGAAAAGTATTCACCCCTCCACTTT
CDR3aa: CAMGQEKYSPLHF

abundance: NA
d_gene: NA
j_gene: TRBJ1-3
len: 16
v_gene: TRBV7-9
CDR3nt: TGTGCCAGCAGCAACAGACAGGCTCACTCTGGAAACACCATATATTTT
CDR3aa: CASSNRQAHSGNTIYF

abundance: NA
d_gene: NA
j_gene: TRBJ1-1
len: 13
v_gene: TRBV12-3/TRBV12-4
CDR3nt: TGTGCCAGCAGTTTAGGACAGAACACTGAAGCTTTCTTT
CDR3aa: CASSLGQNTEAFF

abundance: NA
d_gene: NA
j_gene: TRBJ2-1
len: 16
v_gene: TRBV19
CDR3nt: TGTGCCAGTAGTTCAGCACAGGGTGGGTTTCGTGATGAGCAGTTCTTC
CDR3aa: CASSSAQGGFRDEQFF